The present T cell receptor beta chain was sequenced within a study of cytomegalovirus exposure and HLA in healthy donors. As to this clone: What it recognizes is unknown.

Study results and limitations: There were under 200 TCR beta chains listed as cytomegalovirus-associated.

V gave up 8 bases and J gave up 1 base; unmatched junction bases: 9. In germline, CDR1 is WNHNN, CDR2 SYGVQD (reference sequence). CDR3 length: 16 residues. The protocol was immunoSEQ multiplex PCR, while the TCRdb copy is restricted to in-frame clones and leaves out a portion. The sample records 200,000 or so clones, about nine tenths being singletons. This clonotype originated in a woman aged 18-29 years in good health and CMV-seropositive. The chain combines TRBV10-1 with TRBJ2-2; 8 bases align to TRBD1. The specimen sequenced was PBMCs. The DNA of the CDR3 is TGCGCCAGCGATGGCGGGACAGGTCGGAACACCGGGGAGCTGTTTTTT. The encoded protein is CASDGGTGRNTGELFF.